This T cell receptor (beta chain) was recorded in a study of OX40 agonist ivuxolimab in advanced cancers. At the level of the whole study: Ivuxolimab, which targeted the costimulatory receptor OX40 (CD134), was an agonistic, fully human IgG2 monoclonal antibody. Intravenous ivuxolimab was administered to patients every 2 weeks at six dose levels: 0.01, 0.1, 0.3, 1.5, 3 and 10 mg/kg. Of the approximately 54 patients in dose escalation, about 20 had hepatocellular carcinoma, around 15 had melanoma, 9 had renal cell carcinoma and 9 had head and neck cancer. In the dose-escalation cohort, nearly 85% of patients were male, and the mean age was 60 years with a range of about 23 to 79. Prior anti-PD-1, anti-PD-L1 or anti-CTLA-4 therapy was permitted, and 40% to 50% of dose-escalation patients had received checkpoint inhibitors. Three dose-escalation patients achieved partial responses, one with hepatocellular carcinoma and two with cutaneous melanoma. The point of sequencing TCRbeta in the periphery was to test whether ivuxolimab changed TCR sequence diversity and drove clonal T-cell expansion. The monotherapy dose-escalation portion (N of about 50 patients) of the phase I ivuxolimab trial is reported in the paper.

Comments on this clone: Which antigen it targets is not known. Per-base qualities were not stored, and no clone one base away is much larger.

What the work shows at the level of the full study, not this receptor alone: Antigen specificity was not determined for the clonally expanded peripheral T cells. At doses from 0.1 to 3.0 mg/kg, clonal expansion was seen in both CD4+ and CD8+ blood T cells between baseline and week 6. On average, CD8+ T cells showed more expanded clones than CD4+ T cells after ivuxolimab. In the 0.1-3.0 mg/kg groups, partial responders had among the lowest normalized peripheral clonal expansion, particularly in CD8+ T cells. Low levels of normalized T-cell clonal expansion were also seen in some nonresponding patients.

For sequencing of the TCRbeta CDR3 region, genomic DNA was extracted from the sorted cells. TCRbeta CDR3 regions were sequenced using the immunoSEQ Assay. TCRdb took over this immuneACCESS table, retaining in-frame rearrangements with V and J assigned. Such tables are incomplete; in checked studies, under half of the missing clones stem from an unresolved V gene, and the remainder is unexplained. The sample table records around 76,000 clones; 86% of these occur just once. The ten biggest clones cover around 2.8% of the sample. The trial excluded patients who had a history of autoimmune disease or who were on systemic immunosuppression. Peripheral blood for TCR sequencing was collected from all dose cohorts at baseline, on cycle 4 day 1, and on cycle 7 day 1. The samples were drawn from a first-in-human, open-label, multicenter phase I dose-escalation trial of ivuxolimab. Adults with locally advanced or metastatic melanoma, renal cell carcinoma, hepatocellular carcinoma or head and neck squamous cell carcinoma were enrolled in the trial. Before TCR sequencing, CD4+ and CD8+ T cells were separately sorted from peripheral blood.

The TCR was taken from an adult with an advanced solid tumor such as melanoma, head and neck, liver or kidney cancer. The sequences come from CD4+ or CD8+ T cells sorted from blood, collected in a trial of the OX40 agonist ivuxolimab.

The DNA sequence reads TGTGCCAGCAGCCGGACCACTGCCGGCTCTGGAAACACCATATATTTT. Its translation reads: CASSRTTAGSGNTIYF. The V gene is TRBV9 and the J gene is TRBJ1-3; the D gene cannot be resolved reliably. The CDR3 covers 16 residues, taking in both the cysteine and the phenylalanine. Of the read, only the CDR3 DNA is kept; its 48 bases are in frame from base 1. The germline ends are 14 bases apart after V is trimmed by 4 bases and J by 0 bases. In the germline V gene, CDR1 corresponds to SGDLS and CDR2 to YYNGEE.